Below are 20 T cell receptor beta chains sequenced from a single sample in a study of cytomegalovirus exposure and HLA in healthy donors. Clones were read by immunoSEQ multiplex PCR, and TCRdb kept only the in-frame ones, dropping some. The sample has about 190,000 clones; 75% to 90% are singletons. The material sequenced was PBMCs. These receptor sequences come from a man between 18 and 29 years old in good health and CMV-seropositive.

The rearrangement uses TRBV4-2 and TRBJ2-1; maybe TRBD1 (6 bases). V lost 0 bases and J lost 6, with 15 bases in between. CDR1 is LGHNA, CDR2 YNFKEQ, per germline. The CDR3 spans 16 residues. DNA of the CDR3: TGTGCCAGCAGCCAAGATCGAAGGACAGAAGCCAATGAGCAGTTCTTC. Its translation is CASSQDRRTEANEQFF.

This chain connects TRBV6-1 to TRBJ2-2; D gene unclear. The germline V and J ends were trimmed by 1 base and 1 base, with 7 bases remaining between them. CDR1 and CDR2 (germline): MNHNS, SASEGT. CDR3 length: 15 amino acids. The CDR3 is CASSEVPGNTGELFF. As DNA, the CDR3 is TGTGCCAGCAGTGAAGTTCCGGGGAACACCGGGGAGCTGTTTTTT.

The chain recombines TRBV7-2 with TRBJ2-5; D not certain. The CDR3 has 15 residues. From germline, CDR1 is SGHTA and CDR2 FQGNSA. V was clipped by 5 bases and J by 0 bases, with 13 bases between them. The CDR3 is CASSRGSGYQETQYF. The CDR3 DNA reads as TGTGCCAGCAGCCGAGGTTCCGGGTACCAAGAGACCCAGTACTTC.

The V gene is TRBV7-8, the J gene TRBJ2-7; D is uncertain. The CDR3 has 14 amino acids. V shed 2 bases and J shed 1 base, with 9 bases lying between them. Germline CDR1 SGHVS, CDR2 FQNEAQ. The CDR3 spells CASSLSAGSYEQYF. The CDR3 DNA reads as TGTGCCAGCAGCTTATCAGCAGGATCCTACGAGCAGTACTTC.

The CDR3 region is CASSHPAVPYNEQFF. The CDR3 DNA reads TGTGCCAGTAGCCACCCAGCGGTTCCCTACAATGAGCAGTTCTTC. The chain is built from TRBV19 and TRBJ2-1, with a tentative D call TRBD2 (5 bases). V shed 6 bases and J shed 2 bases, with 14 bases lying between them. Germline CDR1 and CDR2: LNHDA and SQIVND (reference sequence). The CDR3 runs 15 residues.

The chain is built from TRBV7-2 and TRBJ1-1; 7 nucleotides agree with TRBD1. The ends lost 1 base at V and 10 bases at J; junction bases unmatched: 9. CDR3 length equals 14 residues. CDR1 is SGHTA, CDR2 FQGNSA, per germline. The DNA for the CDR3 is TGTGCCAGCAGCTTAGGGCGAGGGGGCGTAGCAGCTTTCTTT. Translating gives CASSLGRGGVAAFF.

The chain couples TRBV27 to TRBJ2-7, with D perhaps matching TRBD1 (6 bases). The germline gives CDR1 MNHEY, CDR2 SMNVEV (reference sequence). This CDR3 comprises 14 residues. V was clipped by 2 bases and J by 7 bases, with 15 bases between them. The CDR3 here is CASSLEPLQGEQYF. The CDR3, as DNA: TGTGCCAGCAGTTTAGAGCCCCTCCAGGGGGAGCAGTACTTC.

The V call is TRBV7-2, the J call TRBJ2-1, with 10 bases fitting TRBD1. Germline lookup yields CDR1 SGHTA and CDR2 FQGNSA. This CDR3 is 17 amino acids long. V was pared by 1 base and J by 4 bases, with 7 bases of the junction left unmatched. The CDR3 region is CASSLGPDRGAYNEQFF. In nucleotides, the CDR3 is TGTGCCAGCAGCTTAGGCCCGGACAGGGGGGCGTACAATGAGCAGTTCTTC.

The CDR3 DNA follows: TGTGCCAGCAGTTTAGCAGGTGGGGCCAACGTCCTGACTTTC. It codes for CASSLAGGANVLTF. The rearrangement uses TRBV27 and TRBJ2-6; no clear D. The CDR3 covers 14 residues. Per germline, CDR1 MNHEY and CDR2 SMNVEV (reference sequence). V shed 2 bases and J shed 3 bases, with 5 bases lying between them.

The CDR3 DNA follows: TGCAGCGTCGGGACAGCCTACACCTTC. Translating it yields CSVGTAYTF. J is TRBJ1-2 and V is TRBV29-1; 7 bases align to TRBD1. V lost 6 bases, J lost 10 bases, and 2 bases stayed unmatched. CDR1 and CDR2 (germline): SQVTM, ANQGSEA. The length of the CDR3 is 9 residues. Filled out from reference TRBV29-1 and TRBJ1-2, the complete variable domain reads SAVISQKPSRDICQRGTSLTIQCQVDSQVTMMFWYRQQPGQSLTLIATANQGSEATYESGFVIDKFPISRPNLTFSTLTVSNMSPEDSSIYLCSVGTAYTFGSGTRLTVV.

This clone was seen a single time. The chain uses TRBV29-1 and TRBJ2-7; 7 positions match TRBD2. The CDR3 is made up of 17 amino acids. After removal of 3 bases from V and 6 bases from J, the junction contained 20 bases not matched to a gene. Germline V gives CDR1 SQVTM, CDR2 ANQGSEA. The CDR3 sequence is CSVDGKAGGSGRGEQYF. The CDR3 nucleotides read TGCAGCGTTGACGGGAAAGCCGGGGGGAGTGGAAGAGGCGAGCAGTACTTC.

The V and J genes are TRBV6-1 and TRBJ2-7; the match to TRBD1 covers 9 bases. This CDR3 is 15 amino acids long. With V trimmed by 5 bases and J by 4 bases, 9 bases remained unmatched. Germline CDR1 MNHNS, CDR2 SASEGT. CDR3 protein: CASSPRQGGKYEQYF. The CDR3 nucleotides are TGTGCCAGCAGTCCCCGACAGGGGGGAAAGTACGAGCAGTACTTC.

The chain links TRBV29-1 to TRBJ1-1, with D possibly being TRBD1 (5 bases). CDR1 and CDR2 from the germline V gene are SQVTM and ANQGSEA. Trimming removed 3 bases at V and 6 bases at J, with 14 bases between. The CDR3 consists of 13 residues. CDR3 loop: CSVDGTAGAEAFF. DNA of the CDR3: TGCAGCGTTGACGGGACGGCGGGGGCTGAAGCTTTCTTT.

A remark on this clone: Other DNA sequences in the same sample also yield this CDR3. The genes are TRBV6-5 and TRBJ2-7; perhaps TRBD2 as D (5 bases). The V gene's germline CDR1 is MNHEY and CDR2 SVGAGI. V lost 2 bases, J lost 0 bases, and 11 bases lay in between. This CDR3 has 15 residues. The CDR3 nucleotides read TGTGCCAGCAGTTACAAGTCGGGGTCCTCCTACGAGCAGTACTTC. Its protein product is CASSYKSGSSYEQYF.

The CDR3 sequence is CSVEDPISDRDRRDEQFF. In DNA, the CDR3 is TGCAGCGTTGAAGATCCTATATCGGACAGGGACCGGAGGGATGAGCAGTTCTTC. V usage is TRBV29-1 and J usage is TRBJ2-1; 8 bases are shared with TRBD1. The CDR3 is 18 residues long. After removal of 0 bases from V and 8 bases from J, the junction contained 18 bases not matched to a gene. Germline values: CDR1 SQVTM, CDR2 ANQGSEA.

The chain carries TRBV5-6 and TRBJ2-1, with TRBD2 matching 7 bases. V was pared by 0 bases and J by 0 bases, with 3 bases of the junction left unmatched. This CDR3 has 16 amino acids. The germline V gene has CDR1 SGHDT and CDR2 YYEEEE. Written as DNA, the CDR3 is TGTGCCAGCAGCTTGGGGGGCGGGAGCTCCTACAATGAGCAGTTCTTC. Its translation is CASSLGGGSSYNEQFF.

CDR3 nucleotides: TGTGCCAGCAGTGAAGCAACAGGGGGACAAGAGACCCAGTACTTC. Residues: CASSEATGGQETQYF. The V call is TRBV6-1, the J call TRBJ2-5; 8 bases are a match to TRBD1. This CDR3 has 15 residues. CDR1 and CDR2 (germline): MNHNS, SASEGT. Unmatched junction bases numbered 2, after V lost 0 bases and J lost 2 bases.

The rearrangement uses TRBV29-1 and TRBJ1-2; D is possibly TRBD1 (5 bases). This CDR3 is 13 amino acids long. Per the germline V gene, CDR1 is SQVTM and CDR2 is ANQGSEA. V was shortened by 7 bases and J by 3 bases, with 15 bases between the two germline ends. The CDR3 protein is CSASTGVDYGYTF. The CDR3 DNA reads as TGCAGCGCCTCCACGGGGGTGGACTATGGCTACACCTTC.

The rearrangement joins TRBV14 to TRBJ2-1; D not certain. This CDR3 has 13 amino acids. V was clipped by 2 bases and J by 7 bases, with 9 bases between them. Germline V gene data show CDR1 as SGHDN and CDR2 as FVKESK. CDR3 amino acids: CASSQILRNEQFF. In nucleotides, the CDR3 is TGTGCCAGCAGCCAAATCCTCCGGAATGAGCAGTTCTTC.

This clone was detected only once. J is TRBJ2-7 and V is TRBV7-2, with a weak D call TRBD1 (6 bases). With 5 bases removed from V and 1 base from J, the gap between germline ends came to 15 bases. In germline, CDR1 is SGHTA, CDR2 FQGNSA. CDR3 length: 15 residues. CDR3 region: CASSPAAQGSYEQYF. CDR3 sequence (DNA): TGTGCCAGCAGCCCAGCGGCGCAGGGGTCCTACGAGCAGTACTTC.